Described below is a single TCR beta chain sequence and its context. In the authors' methods: Cell counts per sample came from amplifying reference gene primers. The repertoire was sequenced with immunoSEQ multiplex PCR; TCRdb's copy has only in-frame clones and lacks some. V and J calls and clone size follow that table, whereas D and trimming were derived from the DNA. The sample includes 400,000 or so clones, about 87% of them seen just once. The data stem from a study of blood T cell repertoires in COVID-19. Study summary: Specimens from acute and convalescent COVID-19 originated in the United States, Italy and Spain. T cells, B-cell-depleted T cells, or PBMCs provided the cDNA or gDNA that served as material.

V shed 7 bases, J shed 2 bases, and the junction held 16 bases outside the gene matches. The length of the CDR3 is 18 residues. The V gene's germline CDR1 is ENHRY and CDR2 SYGVKD. The sequence was collected from a human donor in a cohort sampled during active COVID-19. What was sequenced was peripheral blood. The J gene is TRBJ2-3, the V gene TRBV10-3; 9 bases map to TRBD1. The chain's CDR3 is CAINPGQGSPYYTDTQYF. CDR3 bases: TGTGCCATCAACCCGGGACAGGGATCCCCATACTACACAGATACGCAGTATTTT.